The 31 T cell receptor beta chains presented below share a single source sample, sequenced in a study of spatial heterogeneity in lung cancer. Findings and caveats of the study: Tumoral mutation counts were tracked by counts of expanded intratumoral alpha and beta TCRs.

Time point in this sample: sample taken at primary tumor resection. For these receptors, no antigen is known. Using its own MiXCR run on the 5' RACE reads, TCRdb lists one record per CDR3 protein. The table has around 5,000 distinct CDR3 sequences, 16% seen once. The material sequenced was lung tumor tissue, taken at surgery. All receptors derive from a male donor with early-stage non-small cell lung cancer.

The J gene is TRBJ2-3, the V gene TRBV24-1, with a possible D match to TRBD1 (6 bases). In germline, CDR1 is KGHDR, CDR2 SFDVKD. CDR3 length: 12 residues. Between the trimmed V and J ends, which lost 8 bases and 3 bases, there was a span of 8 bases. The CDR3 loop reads CATKQGTDTQYF. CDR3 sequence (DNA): TGTGCCACCAAGCAGGGGACAGATACGCAGTATTTT.

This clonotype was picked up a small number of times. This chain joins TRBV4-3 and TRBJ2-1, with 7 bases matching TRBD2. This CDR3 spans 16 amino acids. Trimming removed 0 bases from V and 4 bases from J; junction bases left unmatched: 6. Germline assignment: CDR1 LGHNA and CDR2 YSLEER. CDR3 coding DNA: TGCGCCAGCAGCCAAGATCAGACAGCGGGGTACAATGAGCAGTTCTTC. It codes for CASSQDQTAGYNEQFF.

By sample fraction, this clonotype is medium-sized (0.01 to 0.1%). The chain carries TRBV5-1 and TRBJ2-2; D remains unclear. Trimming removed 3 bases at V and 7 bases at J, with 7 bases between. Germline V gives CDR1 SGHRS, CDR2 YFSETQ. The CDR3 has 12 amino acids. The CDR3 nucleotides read TGCGCCAGCAGCTCCCTGGGCGGGGAGCTGTTTTTT. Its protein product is CASSSLGGELFF. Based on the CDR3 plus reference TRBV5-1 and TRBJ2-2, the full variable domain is KAGVTQTPRYLIKTRGQQVTLSCSPISGHRSVSWYQQTPGQGLQFLFEYFSETQRNKGNFPGRFSGRQFSNSRSEMNVSTLELGDSALYLCASSSLGGELFFGEGSRLTVL.

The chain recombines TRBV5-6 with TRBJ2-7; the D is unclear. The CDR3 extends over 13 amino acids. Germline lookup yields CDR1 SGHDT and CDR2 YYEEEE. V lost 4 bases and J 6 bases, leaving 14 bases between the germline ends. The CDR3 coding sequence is TGTGCCAGCAGCGACGGACCGGACCCCGAGCAGTACTTC. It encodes CASSDGPDPEQYF.

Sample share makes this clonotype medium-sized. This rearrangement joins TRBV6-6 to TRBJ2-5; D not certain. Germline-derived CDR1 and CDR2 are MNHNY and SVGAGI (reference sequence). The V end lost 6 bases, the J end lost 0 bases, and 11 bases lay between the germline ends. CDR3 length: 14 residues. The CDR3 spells CASSSPGHQETQYF. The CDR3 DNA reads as TGTGCCAGCAGCTCCCCGGGTCACCAAGAGACCCAGTACTTC.

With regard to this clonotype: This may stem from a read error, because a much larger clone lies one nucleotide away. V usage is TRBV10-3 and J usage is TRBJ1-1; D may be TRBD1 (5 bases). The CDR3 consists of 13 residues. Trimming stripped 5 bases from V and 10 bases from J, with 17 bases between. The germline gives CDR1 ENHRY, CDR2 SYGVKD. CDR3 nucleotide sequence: TGTGCCATCAGTCCAGGCAGGGAGGGTGTAGCTTTCTTT. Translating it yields CAISPGREGVAFF.

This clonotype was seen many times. CDR3 sequence: CASSQGASSYNEQFF. The CDR3 nucleotides read TGTGCCAGCAGCCAAGGGGCTAGCTCCTACAATGAGCAGTTCTTC. The gene calls are TRBV3-1 and TRBJ2-1, with D unclear. Germline CDR1 is LGHDT and CDR2 is YNNKEL (reference sequence). Trimming removed 1 base from V and 0 bases from J, with 7 bases in between. The CDR3 spans 15 residues.

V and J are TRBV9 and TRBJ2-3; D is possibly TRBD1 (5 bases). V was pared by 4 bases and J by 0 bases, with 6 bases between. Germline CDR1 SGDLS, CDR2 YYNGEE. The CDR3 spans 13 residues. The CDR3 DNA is TGTGCCAGCAGCCCAGGGAGCACAGATACGCAGTATTTT. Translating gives CASSPGSTDTQYF.

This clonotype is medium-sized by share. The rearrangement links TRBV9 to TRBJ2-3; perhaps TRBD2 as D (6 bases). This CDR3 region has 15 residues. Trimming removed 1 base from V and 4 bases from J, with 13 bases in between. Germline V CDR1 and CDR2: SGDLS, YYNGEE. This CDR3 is CASSVKIADADTQYF. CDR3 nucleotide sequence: TGTGCCAGCAGCGTAAAAATAGCGGACGCAGATACGCAGTATTTT.

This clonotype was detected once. The CDR3 region is CATRGGPGNTIYF. In DNA, the CDR3 is TGTGCCACCCGGGGCGGCCCTGGAAACACCATATATTTT. The chain is built from TRBV24-1 and TRBJ1-3, with a tentative D call TRBD1 (5 bases). Germline V CDR1 and CDR2: KGHDR, SFDVKD. Trimming stripped 9 bases from V and 2 bases from J, with 10 bases between. This CDR3 region has 13 residues.

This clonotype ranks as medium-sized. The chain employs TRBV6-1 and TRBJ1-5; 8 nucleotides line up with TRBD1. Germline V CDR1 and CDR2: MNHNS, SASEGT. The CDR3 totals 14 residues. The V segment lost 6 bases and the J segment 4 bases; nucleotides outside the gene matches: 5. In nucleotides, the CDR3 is TGTGCCAGCAGGGAAACAGGGGGAAATCAGCCCCAGCATTTT. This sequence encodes CASRETGGNQPQHF.

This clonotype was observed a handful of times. The CDR3 is CASSEGYQTDTQYF. The DNA of the CDR3 is TGTGCCAGCAGTGAAGGGTATCAGACAGATACGCAGTATTTT. V usage is TRBV2 and J usage is TRBJ2-3; D is uncertain. Deletions cut 1 base from V and 3 bases from J, with 8 bases between. The CDR3 is 14 residues long. Germline V gene sequence: CDR1 SNHLY, CDR2 FYNNEI.

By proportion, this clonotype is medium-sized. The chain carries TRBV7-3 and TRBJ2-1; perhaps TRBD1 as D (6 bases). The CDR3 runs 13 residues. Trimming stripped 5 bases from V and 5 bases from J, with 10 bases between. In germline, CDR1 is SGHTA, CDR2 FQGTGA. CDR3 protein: CASSTGQHNEQFF. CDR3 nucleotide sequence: TGTGCCAGCAGCACCGGACAGCACAATGAGCAGTTCTTC.

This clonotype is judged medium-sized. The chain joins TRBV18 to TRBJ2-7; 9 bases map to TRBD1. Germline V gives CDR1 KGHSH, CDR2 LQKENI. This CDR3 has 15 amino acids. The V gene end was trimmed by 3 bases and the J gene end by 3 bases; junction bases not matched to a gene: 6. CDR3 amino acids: CASSPGTGFNYEQYF. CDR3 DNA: TGTGCCAGCTCACCTGGGACAGGGTTCAACTACGAGCAGTACTTC.

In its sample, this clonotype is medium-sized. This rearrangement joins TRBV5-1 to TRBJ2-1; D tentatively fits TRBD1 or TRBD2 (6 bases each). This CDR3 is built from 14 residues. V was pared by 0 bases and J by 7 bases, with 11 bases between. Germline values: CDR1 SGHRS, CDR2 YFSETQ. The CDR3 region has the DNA TGCGCCAGCAGCTTGGGCGGGACATCTAATGAGCAGTTCTTC. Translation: CASSLGGTSNEQFF.

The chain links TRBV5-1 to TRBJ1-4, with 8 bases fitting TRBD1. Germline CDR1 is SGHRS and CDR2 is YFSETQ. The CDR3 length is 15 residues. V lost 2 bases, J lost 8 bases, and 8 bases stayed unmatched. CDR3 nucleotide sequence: TGCGCCAGCAGCTTCCGGACAGGGAGAAACGAAAAACTGTTTTTT. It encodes CASSFRTGRNEKLFF.

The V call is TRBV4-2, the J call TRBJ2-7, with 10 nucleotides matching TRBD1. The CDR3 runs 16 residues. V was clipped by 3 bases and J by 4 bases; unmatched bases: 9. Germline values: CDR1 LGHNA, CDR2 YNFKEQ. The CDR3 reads CASSQAPGTGDYEQYF. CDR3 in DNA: TGTGCCAGCAGCCAGGCCCCCGGGACAGGGGATTACGAGCAGTACTTC.

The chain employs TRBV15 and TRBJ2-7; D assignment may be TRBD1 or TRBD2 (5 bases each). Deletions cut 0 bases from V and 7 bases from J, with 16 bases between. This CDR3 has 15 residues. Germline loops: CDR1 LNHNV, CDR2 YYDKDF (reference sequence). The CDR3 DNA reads TGTGCCACCAGCAGAGATGGGACCCGGGGTGAGGAGCAGTACTTC. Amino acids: CATSRDGTRGEEQYF.

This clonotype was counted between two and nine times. DNA of the CDR3: TGTGCCAGCAGCCCAAGGGAGGGGGTCGGGAATCAGCCCCAGCATTTT. Protein: CASSPREGVGNQPQHF. The chain links TRBV2 to TRBJ1-5; the D gene is possibly TRBD1 (6 bases). Germline V gene sequence: CDR1 SNHLY, CDR2 FYNNEI. The V end was cut by 6 bases, the J end by 4 bases, with 19 bases between. This CDR3 region has 16 residues.

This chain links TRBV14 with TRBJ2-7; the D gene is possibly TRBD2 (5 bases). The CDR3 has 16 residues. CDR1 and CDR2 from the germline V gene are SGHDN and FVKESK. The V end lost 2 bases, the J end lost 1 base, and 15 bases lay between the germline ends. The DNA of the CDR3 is TGTGCCAGCAGCCAACTTCGAAGAGGGATATCCTACGAGCAGTACTTC. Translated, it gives CASSQLRRGISYEQYF.

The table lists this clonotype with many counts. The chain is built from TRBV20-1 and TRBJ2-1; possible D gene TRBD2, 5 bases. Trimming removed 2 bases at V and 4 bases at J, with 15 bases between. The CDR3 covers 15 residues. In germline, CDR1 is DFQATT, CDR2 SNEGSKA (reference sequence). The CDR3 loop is CSARLKSGVYNEQFF. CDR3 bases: TGCAGTGCTAGACTAAAATCCGGGGTTTACAATGAGCAGTTCTTC.

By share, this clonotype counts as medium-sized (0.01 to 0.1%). The CDR3 region is CSIRTGKAYEQYF. CDR3 DNA: TGCAGCATCCGGACAGGGAAAGCCTACGAGCAGTACTTC. The chain couples TRBV29-1 to TRBJ2-7; the match to TRBD1 covers 8 bases. Looked up from germline, CDR1 is SQVTM and CDR2 is ANQGSEA. J was trimmed by 2 bases and V by 8 bases; bases with no gene match: 8. CDR3 length: 13 residues.

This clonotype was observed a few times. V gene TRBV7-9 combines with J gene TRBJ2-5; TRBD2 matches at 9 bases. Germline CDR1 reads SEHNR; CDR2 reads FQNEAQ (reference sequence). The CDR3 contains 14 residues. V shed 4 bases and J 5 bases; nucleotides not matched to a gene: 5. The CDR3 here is CASSSLAGLETQYF. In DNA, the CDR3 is TGTGCCAGCAGCTCGCTAGCGGGGCTTGAGACCCAGTACTTC.

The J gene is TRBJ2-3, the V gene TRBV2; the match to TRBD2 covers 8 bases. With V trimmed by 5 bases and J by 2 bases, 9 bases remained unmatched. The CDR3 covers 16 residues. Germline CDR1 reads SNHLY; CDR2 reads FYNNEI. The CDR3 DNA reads TGTGCCAGCAGTCTTTTTGCGGGGGGCCCCACAGATACGCAGTATTTT. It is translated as CASSLFAGGPTDTQYF. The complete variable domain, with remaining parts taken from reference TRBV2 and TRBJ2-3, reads EPEVTQTPSHQVTQMGQEVILRCVPISNHLYFYWYRQILGQKVEFLVSFYNNEISEKSEIFDDQFSVERPDGSNFTLKIRSTKLEDSAMYFCASSLFAGGPTDTQYFGPGTRLTVL.

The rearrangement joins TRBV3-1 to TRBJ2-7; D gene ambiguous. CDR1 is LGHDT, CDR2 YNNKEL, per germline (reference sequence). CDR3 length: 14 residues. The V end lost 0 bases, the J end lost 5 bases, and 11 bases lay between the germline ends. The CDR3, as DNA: TGTGCCAGCAGCCAAGAAGGCGGATTCCACGAGCAGTACTTC. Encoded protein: CASSQEGGFHEQYF.

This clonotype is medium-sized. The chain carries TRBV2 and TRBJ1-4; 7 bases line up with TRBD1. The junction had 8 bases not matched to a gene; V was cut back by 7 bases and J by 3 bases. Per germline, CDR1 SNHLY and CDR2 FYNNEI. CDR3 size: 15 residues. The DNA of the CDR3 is TGTGCCAGCACACTCGGGGACAGCGCTAATGAAAAACTGTTTTTT. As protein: CASTLGDSANEKLFF.

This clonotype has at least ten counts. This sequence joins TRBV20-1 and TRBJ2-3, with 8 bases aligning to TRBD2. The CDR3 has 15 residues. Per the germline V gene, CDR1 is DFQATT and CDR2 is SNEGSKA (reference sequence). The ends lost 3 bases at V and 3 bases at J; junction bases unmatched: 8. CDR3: CSASGAGGWTDTQYF. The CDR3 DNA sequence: TGCAGTGCTAGTGGGGCGGGAGGTTGGACAGATACGCAGTATTTT.

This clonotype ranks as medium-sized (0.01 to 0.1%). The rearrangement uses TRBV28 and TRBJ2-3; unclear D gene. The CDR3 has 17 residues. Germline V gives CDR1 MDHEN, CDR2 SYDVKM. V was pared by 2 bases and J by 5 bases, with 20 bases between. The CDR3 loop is CASSLSGVTPVGDTQYF. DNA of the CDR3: TGTGCCAGCAGTTTAAGTGGGGTCACCCCCGTCGGAGATACGCAGTATTTT.

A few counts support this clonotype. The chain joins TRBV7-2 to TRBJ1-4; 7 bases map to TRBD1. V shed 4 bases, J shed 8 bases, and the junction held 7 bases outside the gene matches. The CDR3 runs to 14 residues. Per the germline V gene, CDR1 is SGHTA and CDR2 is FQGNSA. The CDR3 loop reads CASSYQGVREKLFF. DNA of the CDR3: TGTGCCAGCAGCTACCAGGGGGTCCGGGAAAAACTGTTTTTT.

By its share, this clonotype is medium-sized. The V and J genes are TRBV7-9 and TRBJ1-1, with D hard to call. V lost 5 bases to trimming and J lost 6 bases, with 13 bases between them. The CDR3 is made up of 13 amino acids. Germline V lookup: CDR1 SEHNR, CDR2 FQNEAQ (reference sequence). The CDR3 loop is CASSLSRLAEAFF. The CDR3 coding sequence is TGTGCCAGCAGCCTTTCCCGGTTGGCTGAAGCTTTCTTT.

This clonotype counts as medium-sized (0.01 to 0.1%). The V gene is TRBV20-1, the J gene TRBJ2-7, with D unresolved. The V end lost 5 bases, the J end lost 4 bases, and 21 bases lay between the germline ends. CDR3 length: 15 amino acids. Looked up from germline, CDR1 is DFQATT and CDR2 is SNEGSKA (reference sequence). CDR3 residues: CSAGYSHPPNYEQYF. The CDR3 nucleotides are TGCAGTGCTGGGTACAGTCACCCGCCCAATTACGAGCAGTACTTC.